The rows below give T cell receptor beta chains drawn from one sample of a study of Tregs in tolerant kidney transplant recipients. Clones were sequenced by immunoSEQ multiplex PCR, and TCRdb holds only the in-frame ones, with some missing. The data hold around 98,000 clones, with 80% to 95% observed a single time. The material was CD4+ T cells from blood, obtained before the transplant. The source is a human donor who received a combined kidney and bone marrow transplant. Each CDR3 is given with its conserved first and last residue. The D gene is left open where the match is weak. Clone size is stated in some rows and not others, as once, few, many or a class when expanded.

CASSPGQGDQPQHF	TGTGCCAGCTCACCGGGACAGGGTGATCAGCCCCAGCATTTT	.	TRBJ1-5	TRBV18	TRBD1
CASSQGIEIPYGYTF	TGCGCCAGCAGCCAAGGAATAGAAATCCCCTATGGCTACACCTTC	.	TRBJ1-2	TRBV4-3	.
CASSPTLAGVFYEQYF	TGCGCCAGCAGCCCGACGCTAGCGGGAGTGTTCTACGAGCAGTACTTC	.	TRBJ2-7	TRBV4-1	TRBD2
CASSDRGGLAKETQYF	TGTGCCAGCAGCGACAGAGGGGGACTAGCGAAAGAGACCCAGTACTTC	.	TRBJ2-5	TRBV7-2	TRBD2
CASSYSTIHGTYEQYF	TGTGCCAGCAGTTACTCGACCATCCACGGGACCTACGAGCAGTACTTC	.	TRBJ2-7	TRBV6-5	.
CASSLTSGNSPLHF	TGTGCCAGCAGCTTAACGTCGGGGAATTCACCCCTCCACTTT	.	TRBJ1-6	TRBV7-3	.
CASSQDQGIYGYTF	TGCGCCAGCAGCCAGGACCAGGGAATCTATGGCTACACCTTC	.	TRBJ1-2	TRBV4-3	.
CASSESIRTGGSEQYF	TGTGCCAGCAGTGAATCAATCCGGACAGGGGGTTCCGAGCAGTACTTC	.	TRBJ2-7	TRBV6-1	TRBD1
CASSQPPVRLAGGPLGNEQFF	TGCGCCAGCAGCCAACCCCCCGTTAGACTAGCGGGGGGGCCACTAGGCAATGAGCAGTTCTTC	.	TRBJ2-1	TRBV4-1	TRBD2
CSARLTQEQYF	TGCAGTGCTAGATTGACACAGGAGCAGTACTTC	.	TRBJ2-7	TRBV20-1	.
CASKKSANTGELFF	TGTGCCAGCAAAAAGTCGGCGAACACCGGGGAGCTGTTTTTT	.	TRBJ2-2	TRBV28	.
CATKTGGSYGYTF	TGCGCCACCAAAACCGGGGGGTCCTATGGCTACACCTTC	.	TRBJ1-2	TRBV5-1	.
CASSPSRGAYNEQFF	TGTGCCAGCAGCCCGTCCCGCGGAGCCTACAATGAGCAGTTCTTC	.	TRBJ2-1	TRBV7-3	.
CASSIGTGTGRSGELFF	TGTGCCAGTAGTATAGGAACCGGGACAGGCAGATCCGGGGAGCTGTTTTTT	.	TRBJ2-2	TRBV19	TRBD1
CASSRRGPNTGELFF	TGTGCCAGCAGCCGGAGGGGACCGAACACCGGGGAGCTGTTTTTT	.	TRBJ2-2	TRBV11-3	.
CASSQRQTGAGYTF	TGTGCCAGCAGCCAACGACAAACTGGGGCCGGCTACACCTTC	.	TRBJ1-2	TRBV9	.
CASSQGQGPYGYTF	TGCGCCAGCAGCCAAGGACAGGGTCCATATGGCTACACCTTC	.	TRBJ1-2	TRBV4-1	TRBD1
CASSLLGGPYNEQFF	TGCGCCAGCAGCTTGTTGGGAGGGCCCTACAATGAGCAGTTCTTC	.	TRBJ2-1	TRBV5-1	TRBD2
CASSPGTGDNEQFF	TGTGCCAGCTCACCAGGGACAGGGGATAATGAGCAGTTCTTC	once	TRBJ2-1	TRBV18	TRBD1
CASSPRQGQPQHF	TGTGCCAGCAGCCCTAGACAGGGACAGCCCCAGCATTTT	.	TRBJ1-5	TRBV7-8	TRBD1
CASSKKGEETQYF	TGTGCCAGCAGCAAAAAGGGGGAAGAGACCCAGTACTTC	.	TRBJ2-5	TRBV21-1	.
CASSLVGGYQETQYF	TGTGCCAGCAGCTTAGTGGGGGGGTACCAAGAGACCCAGTACTTC	.	TRBJ2-5	TRBV7-9	TRBD2
CASTVRAGGGQPQHF	TGTGCCAGCACAGTGAGGGCAGGGGGAGGCCAGCCCCAGCATTTT	.	TRBJ1-5	TRBV2	TRBD1
CASRDRSADTQYF	TGTGCCAGCAGGGACAGATCCGCAGATACGCAGTATTTT	.	TRBJ2-3	TRBV6-5	.
CASSQYSGSEQFF	TGTGCCAGCAGCCAATATAGCGGGAGTGAGCAGTTCTTC	.	TRBJ2-1	TRBV5-4	TRBD2
CASSTRLISNQPQHF	TGTGCCAGTAGTACCCGACTCATTAGCAATCAGCCCCAGCATTTT	.	TRBJ1-5	TRBV19	.
CASSESGSADTQYF	TGTGCCAGCAGTGAATCCGGGTCAGCAGATACGCAGTATTTT	.	TRBJ2-3	TRBV6-1	.
CATSRKLEGYKNEQYF	TGTGCCACCAGCAGAAAATTGGAGGGGTATAAGAACGAGCAGTACTTC	.	TRBJ2-7	TRBV15	.
CASSHPSDRVFYNEQFF	TGTGCCAGCAGCCATCCCTCGGACAGGGTTTTCTACAATGAGCAGTTCTTC	.	TRBJ2-1	TRBV4-2	TRBD1
CASGVLADQPQHF	TGTGCTAGTGGGGTGCTAGCCGATCAGCCCCAGCATTTT	.	TRBJ1-5	TRBV12-5	.
CASSVDSRETQYF	TGTGCCAGCAGCGTAGATAGCCGGGAGACCCAGTACTTC	.	TRBJ2-5	TRBV9	.